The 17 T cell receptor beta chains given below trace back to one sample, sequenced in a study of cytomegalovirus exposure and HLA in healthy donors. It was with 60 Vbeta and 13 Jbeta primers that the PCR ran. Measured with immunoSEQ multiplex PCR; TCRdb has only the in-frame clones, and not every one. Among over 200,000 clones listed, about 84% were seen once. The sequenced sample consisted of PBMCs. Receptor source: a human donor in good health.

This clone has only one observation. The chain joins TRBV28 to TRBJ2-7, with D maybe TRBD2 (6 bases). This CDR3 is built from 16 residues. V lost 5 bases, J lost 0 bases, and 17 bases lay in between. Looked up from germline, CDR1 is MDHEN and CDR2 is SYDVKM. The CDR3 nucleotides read TGTGCCAGCAGTACGCCCTCGGAGGGGTCCTCCTACGAGCAGTACTTC. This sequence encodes CASSTPSEGSSYEQYF.

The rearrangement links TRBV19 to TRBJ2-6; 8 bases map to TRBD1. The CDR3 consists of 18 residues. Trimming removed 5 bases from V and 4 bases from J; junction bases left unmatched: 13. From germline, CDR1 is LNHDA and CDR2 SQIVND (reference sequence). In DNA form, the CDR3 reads TGTGCCAGTAGTTTTATTGGGACAGGCAAACCGGGGGCCAACGTCCTGACTTTC. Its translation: CASSFIGTGKPGANVLTF.

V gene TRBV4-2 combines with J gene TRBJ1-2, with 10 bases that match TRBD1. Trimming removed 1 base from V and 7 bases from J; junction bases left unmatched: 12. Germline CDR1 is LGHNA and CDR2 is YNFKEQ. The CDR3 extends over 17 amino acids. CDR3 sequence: CASSQVVGQGLVGGYTF. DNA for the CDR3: TGTGCCAGCAGCCAAGTCGTGGGACAGGGGTTGGTAGGTGGCTACACCTTC.

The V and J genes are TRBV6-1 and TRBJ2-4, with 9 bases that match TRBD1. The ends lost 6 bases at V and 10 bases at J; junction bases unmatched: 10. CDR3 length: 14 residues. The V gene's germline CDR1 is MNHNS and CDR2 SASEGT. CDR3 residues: CASRLDPGQGIQYF. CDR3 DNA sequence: TGTGCCAGCAGACTTGACCCGGGACAGGGAATTCAGTACTTC.

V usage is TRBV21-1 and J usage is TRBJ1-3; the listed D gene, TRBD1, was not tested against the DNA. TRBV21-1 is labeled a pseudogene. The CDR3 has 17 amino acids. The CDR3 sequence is CASSKEGSPGSGNTIYF. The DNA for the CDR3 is TGTGCCAGCAGCAAAGAGGGGTCGCCAGGGTCAGGAAACACCATATATTTT.

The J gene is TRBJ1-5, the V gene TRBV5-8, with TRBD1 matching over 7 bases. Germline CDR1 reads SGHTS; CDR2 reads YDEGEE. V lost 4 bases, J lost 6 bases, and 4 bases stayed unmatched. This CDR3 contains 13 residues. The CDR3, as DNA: TGTGCCAGCAGCCGGACAGGATTTCAGCCCCAGCATTTT. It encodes CASSRTGFQPQHF.

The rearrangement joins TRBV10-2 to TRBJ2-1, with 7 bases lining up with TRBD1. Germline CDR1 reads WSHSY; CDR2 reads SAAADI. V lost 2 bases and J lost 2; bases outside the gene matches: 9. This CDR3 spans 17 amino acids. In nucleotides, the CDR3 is TGCGCCAGCAGTGAGCCGACTCCGGGACAGCCCTACAATGAGCAGTTCTTC. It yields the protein CASSEPTPGQPYNEQFF.

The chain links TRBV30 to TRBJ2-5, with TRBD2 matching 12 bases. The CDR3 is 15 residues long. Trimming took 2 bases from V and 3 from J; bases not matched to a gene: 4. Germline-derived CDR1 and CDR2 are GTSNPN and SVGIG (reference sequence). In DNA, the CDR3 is TGTGCCTGGAGTCTAGCGGGAGGGAGAGAAGAGACCCAGTACTTC. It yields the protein CAWSLAGGREETQYF.

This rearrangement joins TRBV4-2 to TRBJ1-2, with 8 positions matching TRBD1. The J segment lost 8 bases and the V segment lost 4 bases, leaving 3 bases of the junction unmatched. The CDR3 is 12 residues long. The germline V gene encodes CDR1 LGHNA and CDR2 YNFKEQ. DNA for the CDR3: TGTGCCAGCAGCCGCACAGGGGGGGGCTACACCTTC. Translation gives CASSRTGGGYTF.

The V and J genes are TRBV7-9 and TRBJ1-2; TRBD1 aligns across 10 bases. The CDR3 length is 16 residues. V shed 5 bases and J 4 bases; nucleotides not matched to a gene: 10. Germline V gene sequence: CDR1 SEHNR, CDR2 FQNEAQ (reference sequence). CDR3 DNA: TGTGCCAGCAGCCGGACAGGGGGATCAGACTTCTATGGCTACACCTTC. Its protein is CASSRTGGSDFYGYTF.

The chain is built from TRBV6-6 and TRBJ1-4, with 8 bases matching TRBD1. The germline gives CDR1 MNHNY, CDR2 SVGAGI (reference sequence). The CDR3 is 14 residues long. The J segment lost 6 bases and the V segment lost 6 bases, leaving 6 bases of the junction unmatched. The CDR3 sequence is CASSPGTGYEKLFF. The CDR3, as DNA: TGTGCCAGCAGCCCCGGGACAGGATATGAAAAACTGTTTTTT.

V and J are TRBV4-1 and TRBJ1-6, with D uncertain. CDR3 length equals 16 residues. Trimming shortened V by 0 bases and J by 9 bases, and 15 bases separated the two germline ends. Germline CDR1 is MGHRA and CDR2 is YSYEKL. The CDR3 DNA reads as TGCGCCAGCAGCCAAGAGGGCAGCCTAACAATTTCACCCCTCCACTTT. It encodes CASSQEGSLTISPLHF.

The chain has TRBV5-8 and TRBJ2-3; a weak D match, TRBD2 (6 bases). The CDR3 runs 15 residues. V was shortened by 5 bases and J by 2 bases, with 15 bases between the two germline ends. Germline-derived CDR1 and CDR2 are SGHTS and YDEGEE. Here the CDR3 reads CASRVPGLITDTQYF. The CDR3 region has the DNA TGTGCCAGCAGAGTTCCGGGACTCATCACAGATACGCAGTATTTT. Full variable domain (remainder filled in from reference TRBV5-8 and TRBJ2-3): EAGVTQSPTHLIKTRGQQATLRCSPISGHTSVYWYQQALGLGLQFLLWYDEGEERNRGNFPPRFSGRQFPNYSSELNVNALELEDSALYLCASRVPGLITDTQYFGPGTRLTVL.

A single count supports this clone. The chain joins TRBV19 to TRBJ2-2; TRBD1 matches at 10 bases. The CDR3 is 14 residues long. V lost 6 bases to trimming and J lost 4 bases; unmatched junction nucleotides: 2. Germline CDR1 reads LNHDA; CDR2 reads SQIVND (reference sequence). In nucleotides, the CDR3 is TGTGCCAGTAGGGGGGACAGGGGCACCGGGGAGCTGTTTTTT. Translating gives CASRGDRGTGELFF. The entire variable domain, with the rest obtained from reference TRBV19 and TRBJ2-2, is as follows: DGGITQSPKYLFRKEGQNVTLSCEQNLNHDAMYWYRQDPGQGLRLIYYSQIVNDFQKGDIAEGYSVSREKKESFPLTVTSAQKNPTAFYLCASRGDRGTGELFFGEGSRLTVL.

The CDR3 DNA follows: TGTGCCAGCAGCTTGGAAGCGGGCAGCTCCTACAATGAGCAGTTCTTC. Amino acid sequence: CASSLEAGSSYNEQFF. The chain employs TRBV5-4 and TRBJ2-1; tentatively, D is TRBD2 (6 bases). The CDR3 has 16 amino acids. V was clipped by 0 bases and J by 0 bases, with 10 bases between them. From germline, CDR1 is SGHNT and CDR2 YYREEE (reference sequence).

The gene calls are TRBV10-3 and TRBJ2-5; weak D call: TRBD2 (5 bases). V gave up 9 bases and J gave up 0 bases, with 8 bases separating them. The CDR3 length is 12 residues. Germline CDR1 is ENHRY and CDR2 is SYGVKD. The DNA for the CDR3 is TGTGCCATTGCCGGGAACCAAGAGACCCAGTACTTC. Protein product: CAIAGNQETQYF.

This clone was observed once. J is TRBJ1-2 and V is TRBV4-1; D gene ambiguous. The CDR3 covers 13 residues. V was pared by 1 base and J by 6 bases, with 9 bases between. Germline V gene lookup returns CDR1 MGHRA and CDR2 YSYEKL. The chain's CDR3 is CASSQGSSDGYTF. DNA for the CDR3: TGCGCCAGCAGCCAAGGGAGCAGTGATGGCTACACCTTC.